A selection of T cell receptor beta chains follows, all from one sample in a study of blood T cell repertoires in COVID-19. Clones were read by immunoSEQ multiplex PCR, and TCRdb kept only the in-frame ones, dropping some. Found here are some 190,000 clones, 80% to 90% of them singletons; the top ten hold around 1.4%. The source material was peripheral blood. These receptors were obtained from a man in his late teens or twenties with active or convalescent COVID-19. Both conserved end residues are part of each CDR3. A D gene is named only where the DNA matches it firmly. Not all rows give a size; the values are once, few, many and, for expanded clones, a class.

size: .
V: TRBV5-1
D: .
J: TRBJ2-1
length: 15
CDR3: CASSRSSLQYNEQFF
DNA: TGCGCCAGCAGCCGCAGCTCGCTACAGTACAATGAGCAGTTCTTC

size: .
V: TRBV3-1/TRBV3-2
D: .
J: TRBJ1-2
length: 12
CDR3: CASSQGQYGYTF
DNA: TGTGCCAGCAGCCAAGGACAGTATGGCTACACCTTC

size: .
V: TRBV6-2/TRBV6-3
D: TRBD2
J: TRBJ2-7
length: 18
CDR3: CASSYGASGSSSSYEQYF
DNA: TGTGCCAGCAGTTACGGCGCTAGCGGGTCCTCCTCCTCCTACGAGCAGTACTTC

size: .
V: TRBV5-4
D: TRBD1
J: TRBJ2-7
length: 17
CDR3: CASSPGPGQGGSYEQYF
DNA: TGTGCCAGCAGCCCGGGACCAGGACAGGGGGGGTCCTACGAGCAGTACTTC

size: .
V: TRBV14
D: .
J: TRBJ2-5
length: 15
CDR3: CASSLGRLVRETQYF
DNA: TGTGCCAGCAGCCTTGGACGACTAGTTCGAGAGACCCAGTACTTC

size: .
V: TRBV27
D: TRBD1
J: TRBJ1-2
length: 14
CDR3: CASSPLTGPYGYTF
DNA: TGTGCCAGCAGTCCGCTGACAGGGCCCTATGGCTACACCTTC

size: .
V: TRBV15
D: .
J: TRBJ1-4
length: 15
CDR3: CATSSGGRTNEKLFF
DNA: TGTGCCACCAGCAGCGGAGGGAGAACTAATGAAAAACTGTTTTTT

size: .
V: TRBV19
D: TRBD1
J: TRBJ1-1
length: 17
CDR3: CASSNSRDRGRDTEAFF
DNA: TGTGCCAGTAGTAACTCCCGGGACAGGGGACGAGACACTGAAGCTTTCTTT

size: .
V: TRBV14
D: .
J: TRBJ2-2
length: 15
CDR3: CASSQYSQETGELFF
DNA: TGTGCCAGCAGCCAATACTCACAGGAGACCGGGGAGCTGTTTTTT

size: few
V: TRBV3-1/TRBV3-2
D: TRBD1
J: TRBJ1-1
length: 17
CDR3: CASSQAGQGAKGTEAFF
DNA: TGTGCCAGCAGCCAAGCGGGGCAGGGGGCGAAGGGAACTGAAGCTTTCTTT

size: .
V: TRBV19
D: .
J: TRBJ1-1
length: 18
CDR3: CASSPASPIQGLNTEAFF
DNA: TGTGCCAGTAGTCCCGCCTCGCCAATACAGGGCCTGAACACTGAAGCTTTCTTT

size: once
V: TRBV29-1
D: TRBD1
J: TRBJ1-5
length: 13
CDR3: CSAAGQKNQPQHF
DNA: TGCAGCGCCGCGGGACAGAAAAATCAGCCCCAGCATTTT

size: .
V: TRBV2
D: TRBD2
J: TRBJ2-3
length: 15
CDR3: CASSETGGLTDTQYF
DNA: TGTGCCAGCAGTGAGACGGGAGGACTCACAGATACGCAGTATTTT

size: .
V: TRBV5-5
D: TRBD2
J: TRBJ2-2
length: 15
CDR3: CASSLGLAKAGELFF
DNA: TGTGCCAGCAGCTTGGGACTAGCGAAGGCCGGGGAGCTGTTTTTT

size: .
V: TRBV19
D: .
J: TRBJ2-2
length: 14
CDR3: CASAVGGRTGELFF
DNA: TGTGCCAGCGCCGTAGGGGGACGGACCGGGGAGCTGTTTTTT

size: many
V: TRBV2
D: TRBD2
J: TRBJ2-1
length: 18
CDR3: CASSVGLAGETSYNEQFF
DNA: TGTGCCAGCAGTGTGGGACTAGCGGGAGAAACCTCCTACAATGAGCAGTTCTTC

size: .
V: TRBV10-3
D: .
J: TRBJ2-3
length: 12
CDR3: CAIKQDTDTQYF
DNA: TGTGCCATCAAACAGGACACAGATACGCAGTATTTT